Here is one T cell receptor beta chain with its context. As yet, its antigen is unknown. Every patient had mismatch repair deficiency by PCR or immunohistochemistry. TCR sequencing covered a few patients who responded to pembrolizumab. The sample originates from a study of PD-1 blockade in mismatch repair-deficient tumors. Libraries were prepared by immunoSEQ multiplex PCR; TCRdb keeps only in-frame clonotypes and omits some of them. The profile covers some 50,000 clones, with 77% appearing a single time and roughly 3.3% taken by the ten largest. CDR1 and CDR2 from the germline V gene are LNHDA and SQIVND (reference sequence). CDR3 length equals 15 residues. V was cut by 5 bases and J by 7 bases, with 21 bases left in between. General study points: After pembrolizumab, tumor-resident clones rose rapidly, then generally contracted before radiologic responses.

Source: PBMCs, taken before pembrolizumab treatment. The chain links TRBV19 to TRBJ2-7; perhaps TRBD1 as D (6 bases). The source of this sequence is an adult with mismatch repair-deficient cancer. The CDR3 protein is CASSPYPPDSVEQYF. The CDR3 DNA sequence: TGTGCCAGTAGTCCCTATCCGCCGGACAGCGTGGAGCAGTACTTC.